This T cell receptor beta chain was recovered during a study of cytomegalovirus exposure and HLA in healthy donors. The study ran its PCR with 60 Vbeta and 13 Jbeta primers. The method was immunoSEQ multiplex PCR; TCRdb's version includes in-frame clones alone and lacks a portion of them. The sample shows about 76,000 clones, less than 80% of them seen only once. CDR1 and CDR2 from the germline V gene are MDHEN and SYDVKM. The CDR3 covers 12 residues. V lost 7 bases, J lost 7 bases, and 8 bases lay in between. Input material: PBMCs. The sequence was obtained from a man under 40 in good health and CMV-seronegative. The chain is built from TRBV28 and TRBJ1-6; D is possibly TRBD1 (5 bases). The CDR3 DNA is TGTGCCAGCACCCGGGGGAATTCACCCCTCCACTTT. Protein product: CASTRGNSPLHF.